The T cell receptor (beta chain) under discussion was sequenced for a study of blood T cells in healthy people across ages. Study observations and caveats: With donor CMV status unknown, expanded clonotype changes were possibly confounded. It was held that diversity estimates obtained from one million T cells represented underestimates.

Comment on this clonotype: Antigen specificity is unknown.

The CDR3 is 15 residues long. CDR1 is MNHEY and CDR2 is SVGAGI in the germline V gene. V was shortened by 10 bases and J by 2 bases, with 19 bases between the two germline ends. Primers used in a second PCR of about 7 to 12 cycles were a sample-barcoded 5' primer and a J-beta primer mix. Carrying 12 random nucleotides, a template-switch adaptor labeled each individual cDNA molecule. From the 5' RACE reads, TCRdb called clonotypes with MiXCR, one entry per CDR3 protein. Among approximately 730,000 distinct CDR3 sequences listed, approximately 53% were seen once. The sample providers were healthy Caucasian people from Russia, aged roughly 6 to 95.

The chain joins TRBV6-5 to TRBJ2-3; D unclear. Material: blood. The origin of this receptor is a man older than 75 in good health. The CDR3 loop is CATALSGGDTDTQYF. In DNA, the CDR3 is TGTGCCACCGCCCTTTCCGGCGGAGACACAGATACGCAGTATTTT.